Presented here are 6 T cell receptor beta chains from one specimen sequenced in a study of cytomegalovirus exposure and HLA in healthy donors. Amplification used 60 Vbeta primers and 13 Jbeta primers. Using immunoSEQ multiplex PCR, the repertoire was profiled, and TCRdb retains in-frame clones only, with some absent. The repertoire holds approximately 40,000 clones, with 66% as singletons. Specimen: PBMCs. The source is a man in his fifties or sixties in good health and CMV-seropositive.

This clone was seen more than once but under ten times. The J gene is TRBJ1-4, the V gene TRBV5-4; 7 bases align to TRBD1. V shed 0 bases and J 10 bases; nucleotides not matched to a gene: 6. Germline V gene data show CDR1 as SGHNT and CDR2 as YYREEE (reference sequence). The CDR3 is made up of 14 amino acids. CDR3 sequence reads: CASSLDRGGRKLFF. The CDR3 nucleotides read TGTGCCAGCAGCTTGGACAGGGGAGGACGAAAACTGTTTTTT.

This sequence joins TRBV5-8 and TRBJ1-2; 9 nucleotides match TRBD1. Germline V gene sequence: CDR1 SGHTS, CDR2 YDEGEE. Trimming at V came to 5 bases and at J to 4 bases, leaving 6 bases not matched to a gene. This CDR3 is built from 14 residues. CDR3 DNA sequence: TGTGCCAGCAGTTCACAGGGGGCTGTCTATGGCTACACCTTC. It translates to CASSSQGAVYGYTF.

The chain has TRBV7-3 and TRBJ2-2; 10 nucleotides line up with TRBD2. The trim removed 5 bases at V and 4 bases at J, leaving 4 bases unmatched. Germline V gene lookup returns CDR1 SGHTA and CDR2 FQGTGA. CDR3 size: 15 residues. CDR3 DNA: TGTGCCAGCAGCCAGCGGGGGGGCGGCACCGGGGAGCTGTTTTTT. This gives the protein CASSQRGGGTGELFF. The whole variable domain, filled in from reference TRBV7-3 and TRBJ2-2, reads GAGVSQTPSNKVTEKGKYVELRCDPISGHTALYWYRQSLGQGPEFLIYFQGTGAADDSGLPNDRFFAVRPEGSVSTLKIQRTERGDSAVYLCASSQRGGGTGELFFGEGSRLTVL.

The V and J genes are TRBV5-1 and TRBJ2-7; D ambiguous. The germline gives CDR1 SGHRS, CDR2 YFSETQ. V was shortened by 0 bases and J by 5 bases, with 9 bases between the two germline ends. The CDR3 runs 13 residues. In DNA form, the CDR3 reads TGCGCCAGCAGCTTGGGCCCCCGGGACGAGCAGTACTTC. This encodes CASSLGPRDEQYF.

This clone was found a few times. The V gene is TRBV10-3, the J gene TRBJ2-1, with 8 nucleotides matching TRBD1. Per germline, CDR1 ENHRY and CDR2 SYGVKD. The CDR3 is 16 residues long. V shed 3 bases, J shed 5 bases, and the junction held 9 bases outside the gene matches. In DNA, the CDR3 is TGTGCCATCAGTGAATCCGCAGGACAGGGAAACAATGAGCAGTTCTTC. Encoded protein: CAISESAGQGNNEQFF.

This clone was recorded a few times. The CDR3 region is CASSPRQGARYEQFF. The CDR3 DNA reads as TGTGCCAGCAGCCCCAGACAGGGGGCGCGTTATGAGCAGTTCTTC. V gene TRBV7-9 combines with J gene TRBJ2-1; 10 positions agree with TRBD1. The J segment lost 8 bases and the V segment lost 5 bases, leaving 9 bases of the junction unmatched. Germline assignment: CDR1 SEHNR and CDR2 FQNEAQ (reference sequence). This CDR3 has 15 residues.